The present T cell receptor (beta chain) was sequenced within a study of CD8 T cells in ankylosing spondylitis. General study results and limits: Reportedly, significant enrichment of disease-linked clones occurred in matched ankylosing spondylitis synovial fluid.

Germline V gene data show CDR1 as SGHRS and CDR2 as YFSETQ. Trimming took off 0 bases at V and 2 bases at J, with 14 bases between the two ends. The CDR3 is 16 residues long. There are many counts of this clonotype. Its target is unknown. With molecular barcodes, quantitative 5'-RACE was used to make the TCR beta libraries. TCRdb itself ran the 5' RACE reads through MiXCR, one entry per CDR3 protein. The sample has hundreds of thousands of distinct CDR3 sequences, about 26% seen once; the top ten hold 6.6%. V usage is TRBV5-1 and J usage is TRBJ1-1; possible D gene TRBD1, 5 bases. The sample consisted of blood, either unsorted or a sorted T cell fraction (not recorded which). The receptor's source is a male donor with ankylosing spondylitis or in good health (not recorded which). The CDR3 DNA is TGCGCCAGCAGCTTGGGGTCAGGACAACTAAACACTGAAGCTTTCTTT. The encoded protein is CASSLGSGQLNTEAFF.